Listed here are 6 T cell receptor beta chains from one sample, sequenced in a study of a mutant IDH1 vaccine in newly diagnosed glioma. Time point described: baseline, week 1 (first vaccination visit). Treatment defined: pre-vaccination baseline after standard-of-care therapy. The table came from immunoSEQ multiplex PCR; TCRdb's copy has only in-frame clones and leaves some out. The table lists approximately 70,000 clones, 65% to 90% of them singletons. Sequences were derived from PBMCs, sampled from a glioma patient treated with radiotherapy, temozolomide or both. The receptor set was obtained from a man aged 25-40 years with glioma.

The chain is built from TRBV6-1 and TRBJ1-5, with TRBD1 as a possible D gene (6 bases). The CDR3 spans 13 residues. The germline gives CDR1 MNHNS, CDR2 SASEGT. The germline V and J ends were trimmed by 11 bases and 4 bases, with 15 bases remaining between them. Written as DNA, the CDR3 is TGTGCCGGAAAAACAGGGTTTAATCAGCCCCAGCATTTT. Translated, it gives CAGKTGFNQPQHF.

The chain has TRBV9 and TRBJ2-1; 8 bases fit TRBD1. V gave up 2 bases and J gave up 1 base; unmatched junction bases: 8. Germline V gene sequence: CDR1 SGDLS, CDR2 YYNGEE. The CDR3 has 17 residues. The CDR3 DNA is TGTGCCAGCAGCGTCCGCGGACAGGGTCCTTCCTACAATGAGCAGTTCTTC. It is translated as CASSVRGQGPSYNEQFF.

This clone was recorded only once. The chain employs TRBV6-5 and TRBJ1-4; 7 positions match TRBD1. Germline V CDR1 and CDR2: MNHEY, SVGAGI. CDR3 length: 15 residues. The V gene end was trimmed by 5 bases and the J gene end by 3 bases; junction bases not matched to a gene: 6. This chain's CDR3 is CASSLTGAANEKLFF. CDR3 sequence (DNA): TGTGCCAGCAGTCTTACAGGGGCGGCTAATGAAAAACTGTTTTTT.

Only one count was recorded for this clone. The CDR3 nucleotides are TGTGCCAGTAGTAGGGCTTTGGGGGCCGGGGACACAGATACGCAGTATTTT. It encodes CASSRALGAGDTDTQYF. The rearrangement joins TRBV19 to TRBJ2-3; tentative D call: TRBD1 (6 bases). Germline values: CDR1 LNHDA, CDR2 SQIVND (reference sequence). There are 17 residues in the CDR3. Trimming shortened V by 4 bases and J by 2 bases, and 19 bases separated the two germline ends.

Only a few counts were recorded for this clone. The chain combines TRBV5-1 with TRBJ1-5; 8 positions match TRBD1. V shed 4 bases and J 7 bases; nucleotides not matched to a gene: 7. Germline V gene lookup returns CDR1 SGHRS and CDR2 YFSETQ. There are 14 residues in the CDR3. CDR3 sequence: CASSQGTGQQPQHF. The DNA of the CDR3 is TGCGCCAGCAGCCAGGGGACAGGCCAACAGCCCCAGCATTTT.

V and J are TRBV15 and TRBJ2-1, with D perhaps matching TRBD1 (6 bases). The V end was cut by 8 bases, the J end by 2 bases, with 13 bases between. In germline, CDR1 is LNHNV, CDR2 YYDKDF (reference sequence). The CDR3 loop spans 14 amino acids. CDR3 loop: CATVQGRTYNEQFF. CDR3 coding DNA: TGTGCCACCGTGCAGGGGCGCACCTACAATGAGCAGTTCTTC.